This TCR beta chain was found in a study of Graves' ophthalmopathy and Graves' hyperthyroidism. Study-level results: Distinction of ophthalmopathy from stable hyperthyroidism by a 13-signature model reached roughly 85% sensitivity and 75% to 83% specificity.

RNA transcripts served as template for amplifying TCR beta CDR3 sequences. Second-round multiplex PCR followed a first-round RT-PCR using HTBI primers. MiXCR, applied by TCRdb to the multiplex PCR reads, yields one record per CDR3 protein. Of a few hundred thousand distinct CDR3 sequences listed, 15% to 20% were seen once; the top ten hold 2.4%. This clonotype turned up a few times. Its target is unknown. In germline, CDR1 is SGHKS, CDR2 YYEKEE (reference sequence). This CDR3 contains 15 residues. Trimming pared 0 bases from V and 0 bases from J, leaving 7 bases between. Patients with other autoimmune diseases, uncontrolled infections, pregnancy or lactation were excluded.

The clonotype originates from an adult woman with stable Graves' hyperthyroidism. The sequenced material came from peripheral blood. This chain links TRBV5-5 with TRBJ1-3; no definite D call. The CDR3 region is CASSLDGDSGNTIYF. Written as DNA, the CDR3 is TGTGCCAGCAGCTTGGACGGAGACTCTGGAAACACCATATATTTT.